Listed here are 21 T cell receptor beta chains from one sample, sequenced in a study of T-cell memory formation after mild COVID-19. TCRdb itself ran the 5' RACE reads through MiXCR, one entry per CDR3 protein. Altogether 150,000 to 200,000 distinct CDR3 sequences are present, about 28% being singletons, with the ten largest covering about 11%. Sequencing was done on a sample of PBMCs or a T cell subset sorted from them (not recorded which). The receptors here all came from an adult woman who had mild COVID-19 (a few samples of this study predate the infection). Cell type and time point are not known.

This clonotype was counted between two and nine times. The chain uses TRBV4-2 and TRBJ2-3, with D perhaps given as TRBD1 or TRBD2 (6 bases each). V shed 0 bases and J shed 1 base, with 20 bases lying between them. The CDR3 runs 19 residues. Germline V gene sequence: CDR1 LGHNA, CDR2 YNFKEQ. The CDR3 DNA sequence: TGTGCCAGCAGCCAAGATCGCCTCAAGGGGGGAGTGCGCACAGATACGCAGTATTTT. Protein product: CASSQDRLKGGVRTDTQYF.

This clonotype was recorded only once. CDR3 amino acids: CASSKGSGSYNEQFF. Written as DNA, the CDR3 is TGTGCCAGCAGCAAAGGTAGCGGCTCCTACAATGAGCAGTTCTTC. This chain links TRBV6-5 with TRBJ2-1, with a possible D match to TRBD2 (6 bases). The V end lost 6 bases, the J end lost 0 bases, and 12 bases lay between the germline ends. The germline CDR1 and CDR2 sequences are MNHEY and SVGAGI. CDR3 length equals 15 residues.

This clonotype was seen more than once but under ten times. The CDR3 coding sequence is TGTGCCACCAGCGGGGGCTCTAATGAAAAACTGTTTTTT. Its protein is CATSGGSNEKLFF. V and J are TRBV24-1 and TRBJ1-4; D is perhaps TRBD1 (6 bases). The CDR3 is 13 amino acids. V dropped 7 bases and J dropped 3 bases, with 8 bases sitting between them. Germline values: CDR1 KGHDR, CDR2 SFDVKD.

The V call is TRBV7-3, the J call TRBJ2-3, with 10 positions matching TRBD2. Germline CDR1 is SGHTA and CDR2 is FQGTGA. V was pared by 5 bases and J by 0 bases, with 5 bases of the junction left unmatched. The length of the CDR3 is 16 residues. CDR3 sequence reads: CASSRTSGTSTDTQYF. The CDR3 DNA is TGTGCCAGCAGCCGAACTAGCGGGACTAGCACAGATACGCAGTATTTT.

The chain is built from TRBV18 and TRBJ1-5; D not resolved. V dropped 2 bases and J dropped 7 bases, with 9 bases sitting between them. The CDR3 has 13 amino acids. Germline V CDR1 and CDR2: KGHSH, LQKENI. The DNA of the CDR3 is TGTGCCAGCTCACCAACGGGAGACCAGCCCCAGCATTTT. Translating gives CASSPTGDQPQHF.

The count of this clonotype is one. The chain links TRBV6-2 or TRBV6-3 to TRBJ2-1; 9 bases agree with TRBD2. This CDR3 is 17 amino acids long. CDR1 and CDR2 (germline): MNHEY, SVGEGT. Unmatched junction bases numbered 12, after V lost 0 bases and J lost 9 bases. This CDR3 is CASSYSPGTSSRSEQFF. CDR3 nucleotide sequence: TGTGCCAGCAGTTACTCCCCCGGGACTAGCTCGAGAAGTGAGCAGTTCTTC.

The J gene is TRBJ1-5, the V gene TRBV9; D is ambiguous. In germline, CDR1 is SGDLS, CDR2 YYNGEE. The CDR3 is made up of 15 amino acids. The V gene lost 4 bases and the J gene lost 2 bases, with 13 bases spanning the gap. CDR3 DNA sequence: TGTGCCAGCAGCCCCGATGGGAGTCGCAATCAGCCCCAGCATTTT. Amino acids: CASSPDGSRNQPQHF.

In its sample, this clonotype was seen many times. V is TRBV7-6 and J is TRBJ1-1; no firm D call. Germline V gene lookup returns CDR1 SGHVS and CDR2 FNYEAQ. With 1 base removed from V and 4 bases from J, the gap between germline ends came to 7 bases. The CDR3 sequence is 13 residues long. This CDR3 is CASSLVLATEAFF. The CDR3 DNA is TGTGCCAGCAGCTTAGTTTTGGCCACTGAAGCTTTCTTT.

CDR3 in amino acids: CASSYRGRTDTQYF. Here the CDR3 DNA reads TGTGCCAGCAGTTACAGGGGGCGCACAGATACGCAGTATTTT. The chain joins TRBV27 to TRBJ2-3; 9 bases are shared with TRBD1. Trimming at V came to 4 bases and at J to 1 base, leaving 0 bases not matched to a gene. The germline gives CDR1 MNHEY, CDR2 SMNVEV (reference sequence). The CDR3 extends over 14 amino acids.

The rearrangement uses TRBV2 and TRBJ1-2; a possible D gene is TRBD1 (6 bases). The CDR3 has 14 residues. Germline V gives CDR1 SNHLY, CDR2 FYNNEI. V dropped 3 bases and J dropped 4 bases, with 12 bases sitting between them. CDR3 bases: TGTGCCAGCAGTGACGGAGGGGGTGGCTATGGCTACACCTTC. This translates into CASSDGGGGYGYTF.

This clonotype was observed a handful of times. The CDR3 protein is CASSPGQGVEAFF. The CDR3 coding sequence is TGCGCCAGCAGCCCGGGACAGGGTGTTGAAGCTTTCTTT. The V call is TRBV5-1, the J call TRBJ1-1; TRBD1 aligns across 9 bases. Germline-derived CDR1 and CDR2 are SGHRS and YFSETQ. This CDR3 contains 13 residues. Trimming at V came to 4 bases and at J to 7 bases, leaving 5 bases not matched to a gene.

About this clonotype itself: A read error may account for a junction end that differs from germline. The chain has TRBV29-1 and TRBJ1-1; D unclear. Germline-derived CDR1 and CDR2 are SQVTM and ANQGSEA. The CDR3 has 10 amino acids. Here the CDR3 reads CSVEAGREGF. CDR3 nucleotide sequence: TGCAGCGTTGAAGCGGGTCGCGAGGGCTTT.

This sequence joins TRBV9 and TRBJ2-1; unclear D gene. Germline V gene sequence: CDR1 SGDLS, CDR2 YYNGEE. Trimming pared 0 bases from V and 5 bases from J, leaving 9 bases between. The CDR3 totals 14 residues. DNA of the CDR3: TGTGCCAGCAGCGTAGCATCTCGCGACAATGAGCAGTTCTTC. As protein: CASSVASRDNEQFF.

The V and J genes are TRBV25-1 and TRBJ2-7; maybe TRBD2 (5 bases). The V end was cut by 1 base, the J end by 6 bases, with 7 bases between. The CDR3 length is 12 residues. CDR1 and CDR2 (germline): MGHDK, SYGVNS. The CDR3 DNA reads as TGTGCCAGCAGTGAATCCGCGGGCGAGCAGTACTTC. Translation: CASSESAGEQYF.

This chain links TRBV27 with TRBJ2-1; 10 nucleotides agree with TRBD2. Germline values: CDR1 MNHEY, CDR2 SMNVEV (reference sequence). CDR3 length: 14 residues. With 2 bases clipped from V and 5 bases from J, the junction kept 0 bases outside the gene matches. Written as DNA, the CDR3 is TGTGCCAGCAGTTTAGGACTAGCGGACAATGAGCAGTTCTTC. Translation: CASSLGLADNEQFF.

This clonotype has a handful of counts. This chain connects TRBV20-1 to TRBJ2-4; perhaps TRBD2 as D (6 bases). Trimming removed 6 bases from V and 1 base from J, with 10 bases in between. Germline assignment: CDR1 DFQATT and CDR2 SNEGSKA (reference sequence). The CDR3 totals 13 residues. The CDR3 reads CSASAGAKNIQYF. CDR3 nucleotides: TGCAGTGCCAGTGCGGGGGCCAAAAACATTCAGTACTTC.

This clonotype was counted between two and nine times. This chain joins TRBV19 and TRBJ2-1, with 7 bases lining up with TRBD2. There are 16 residues in the CDR3. In germline, CDR1 is LNHDA, CDR2 SQIVND (reference sequence). J gave up 0 bases and V 2 bases, and 4 bases lay outside the gene matches. The CDR3 DNA reads TGTGCCAGTAGTATAACAGCGGGGAGCTCCTACAATGAGCAGTTCTTC. Translating gives CASSITAGSSYNEQFF.

This clonotype was seen only once. The J gene is TRBJ2-4, the V gene TRBV5-5; TRBD1 or TRBD2 may be the D gene (5 bases each). This CDR3 contains 14 residues. CDR1 and CDR2 from the germline V gene are SGHKS and YYEKEE (reference sequence). V dropped 3 bases and J dropped 7 bases, with 14 bases sitting between them. CDR3 residues: CASSSPLRENIQYF. CDR3 nucleotide sequence: TGTGCCAGCAGCTCCCCGCTCAGGGAGAACATTCAGTACTTC.

This clonotype has just a few counts. This chain connects TRBV7-3 to TRBJ2-7, with a possible D match to TRBD2 (5 bases). V shed 2 bases and J shed 1 base, with 12 bases lying between them. Germline CDR1 reads SGHTA; CDR2 reads FQGTGA. This CDR3 region has 15 residues. CDR3 sequence reads: CASSLEGAWSYEQYF. Here the CDR3 DNA reads TGTGCCAGCAGCTTAGAGGGTGCTTGGTCCTACGAGCAGTACTTC.

V gene TRBV6-2 or TRBV6-3 combines with J gene TRBJ1-2; no reliable D call. CDR1 is MNHEY, CDR2 SVGEGT, per germline. The CDR3 covers 13 residues. V lost 7 bases and J lost 12, with 21 bases in between. CDR3 amino acids: CASTPGLLAGNTF. The CDR3 DNA reads as TGTGCCAGCACCCCGGGCCTCCTAGCCGGGAACACCTTC.

The genes are TRBV7-9 and TRBJ2-7; 9 nucleotides agree with TRBD1. CDR3 size: 16 residues. Germline V gene data show CDR1 as SEHNR and CDR2 as FQNEAQ (reference sequence). V trimming: 5 bases; J trimming: 4 bases; junction bases outside the gene matches: 12. The DNA for the CDR3 is TGTGCCAGCAGCCCAGCTGGACAGGGGATCGGGTACGAGCAGTACTTC. As protein: CASSPAGQGIGYEQYF.